This passage covers 22 T cell receptor beta chains from one sample sequenced in a study of shared clonotypes between healthy human individuals. Method: immunoSEQ multiplex PCR; TCRdb's copy keeps in-frame clones and lacks some. Altogether some 2,500,000 clones are present, roughly 93% being singletons, with the ten largest covering about 0.38%. The material sequenced was naive CD4+ T cells from PBMCs. Described subset: CD45RA+ positively selected. Receptor source: a young man in good health. Some clones in this sample may be carry-over from other donors' samples.

The chain links TRBV6-5 to TRBJ2-7; D is possibly TRBD1 (6 bases). Trimming removed 1 base from V and 3 bases from J, with 10 bases in between. The V gene's germline CDR1 is MNHEY and CDR2 SVGAGI. CDR3 size: 14 residues. As DNA, the CDR3 is TGTGCCAGCAGTTACTTCGGGACAAACTACGAGCAGTACTTC. Its protein product is CASSYFGTNYEQYF.

The sample holds one count of this clone. The rearrangement uses TRBV11-3 and TRBJ2-7, with D perhaps TRBD1 (5 bases). This CDR3 region has 13 residues. The germline CDR1 and CDR2 sequences are SGHNT and YENEEA. V dropped 1 base and J dropped 6 bases, with 10 bases sitting between them. Written as DNA, the CDR3 is TGTGCCAGCAGCTTAGGTTCCAGGGTCGAGCAGTACTTC. Its protein product is CASSLGSRVEQYF.

The chain carries TRBV7-2 and TRBJ2-1, with 13 bases fitting TRBD2. In germline, CDR1 is SGHTA, CDR2 FQGNSA. This CDR3 comprises 16 residues. V was clipped by 5 bases and J by 10 bases; unmatched bases: 11. The CDR3 nucleotides read TGTGCCAGCAGCCTGCCGACTAGCGGGAGGTTCCGGGAGCAGTTCTTC. This translates into CASSLPTSGRFREQFF. Based on the CDR3 plus reference TRBV7-2 and TRBJ2-1, the full variable domain is GAGVSQSPSNKVTEKGKDVELRCDPISGHTALYWYRQSLGQGLEFLIYFQGNSAPDKSGLPSDRFSAERTGGSVSTLTIQRTQQEDSAVYLCASSLPTSGRFREQFFGPGTRLTVL.

The chain couples TRBV7-2 to TRBJ2-5, with TRBD2 matching over 15 bases. The CDR3 is made up of 17 amino acids. CDR1 is SGHTA and CDR2 is FQGNSA in the germline V gene. J lost 5 bases, V lost 5 bases, and 9 bases had no gene match. CDR3 loop: CASSARPGTSGRETQYF. The CDR3 DNA is TGTGCCAGCAGCGCCCGGCCTGGGACTAGCGGGAGGGAGACCCAGTACTTC.

About this clone: The same CDR3 arises from other DNA sequences in this sample as well. This chain joins TRBV30 and TRBJ1-1; no definite D call. Germline values: CDR1 GTSNPN, CDR2 SVGIG (reference sequence). The CDR3 is 12 amino acids. The ends were cut back, 2 bases at V and 1 base at J, with 5 bases in the middle. In nucleotides, the CDR3 is TGTGCCTGGAGTCCGGCGAACACTGAAGCTTTCTTT. Translating it yields CAWSPANTEAFF.

The chain uses TRBV5-1 and TRBJ2-5; 9 nucleotides agree with TRBD2. Losses at the gene ends were 2 bases for V and 2 bases for J; bases not matched to a gene: 1. This CDR3 region has 14 residues. Germline CDR1 is SGHRS and CDR2 is YFSETQ. The chain's CDR3 is CASSFAGGQETQYF. For the CDR3, the DNA is TGCGCCAGCAGCTTTGCGGGAGGGCAAGAGACCCAGTACTTC.

The CDR3, as DNA: TGTGCCAGCAGCTTGGACAAACTAGCAGCCACAGATACGCAGTATTTT. Residues: CASSLDKLAATDTQYF. The chain combines TRBV5-4 with TRBJ2-3; perhaps TRBD2 as D (6 bases). Germline V gene lookup returns CDR1 SGHNT and CDR2 YYREEE (reference sequence). V was cut by 0 bases and J by 2 bases, with 13 bases left in between. This CDR3 spans 16 amino acids.

The chain has TRBV7-9 and TRBJ1-5, with no clear D. CDR1 is SEHNR, CDR2 FQNEAQ, per germline (reference sequence). Trimming removed 1 base from V and 10 bases from J, with 8 bases in between. This CDR3 is 12 amino acids long. CDR3 in amino acids: CASSLGTTPQHF. In DNA, the CDR3 is TGTGCCAGCAGCTTAGGGACCACCCCCCAGCATTTT.

This chain joins TRBV29-1 and TRBJ1-2; D gene ambiguous. The CDR3 contains 13 residues. V was clipped by 4 bases and J by 6 bases, with 15 bases between them. Germline loops: CDR1 SQVTM, CDR2 ANQGSEA. The CDR3 DNA is TGCAGCGTTGCCCCCCCAAATAGGGATGGCTACACCTTC. Protein product: CSVAPPNRDGYTF.

The chain couples TRBV11-2 to TRBJ2-5, with D unresolved. The CDR3 is 15 residues long. Germline CDR1 is SGHAT and CDR2 is FQNNGV. V shed 5 bases and J shed 5 bases, with 18 bases lying between them. DNA of the CDR3: TGTGCCAGCAGCCTACGCCCAGGAGTCCCGGAGACCCAGTACTTC. It codes for CASSLRPGVPETQYF.

This clone has more than one count but fewer than ten. The genes are TRBV11-2 and TRBJ1-2, with D uncertain. This CDR3 is 14 amino acids long. The V end lost 2 bases, the J end lost 7 bases, and 14 bases lay between the germline ends. Per germline, CDR1 SGHAT and CDR2 FQNNGV. In nucleotides, the CDR3 is TGTGCCAGCAGCTTATTGCCCGGTTTCCCTGGCTACACCTTC. Translating gives CASSLLPGFPGYTF. Full variable domain (rest looked up from reference TRBV11-2 and TRBJ1-2): EAGVAQSPRYKIIEKRQSVAFWCNPISGHATLYWYQQILGQGPKLLIQFQNNGVVDDSQLPKDRFSAERLKGVDSTLKIQPAKLEDSAVYLCASSLLPGFPGYTFGSGTRLTVV.

The rearrangement uses TRBV7-3 and TRBJ2-1, with TRBD2 as a possible D gene (6 bases). The CDR3 consists of 14 residues. In germline, CDR1 is SGHTA, CDR2 FQGTGA. Trimming stripped 1 base from V and 9 bases from J, with 13 bases between. In DNA, the CDR3 is TGTGCCAGCAGCTTAATCCCGGGAGTAGGTGAGCAGTTCTTC. This encodes CASSLIPGVGEQFF.

The rearrangement links TRBV5-4 to TRBJ2-3; 11 bases line up with TRBD2. V gave up 3 bases and J gave up 6 bases; unmatched junction bases: 12. The germline gives CDR1 SGHNT, CDR2 YYREEE (reference sequence). The CDR3 is made up of 17 amino acids. CDR3 DNA: TGTGCCAGCAGCTCGCGACTAGCGGGAAGTGCCGGGGATACGCAGTATTTT. Translating gives CASSSRLAGSAGDTQYF.

The chain employs TRBV28 and TRBJ1-1; no reliable D call. The ends were cut back, 5 bases at V and 1 base at J, with 14 bases in the middle. CDR3 size: 15 residues. CDR1 and CDR2 (germline): MDHEN, SYDVKM. The CDR3 sequence: CASSKSGVKNTEAFF. Written as DNA, the CDR3 is TGTGCCAGCAGTAAGTCTGGGGTAAAGAACACTGAAGCTTTCTTT.

This chain uses TRBV14 with TRBJ2-3; no definite D call. CDR3 size: 14 residues. Germline assignment: CDR1 SGHDN and CDR2 FVKESK. Trimming shortened V by 3 bases and J by 0 bases, and 7 bases separated the two germline ends. The chain's CDR3 is CASSHLSSTDTQYF. DNA for the CDR3: TGTGCCAGCAGCCACCTTTCTAGCACAGATACGCAGTATTTT.

The genes are TRBV30 and TRBJ2-5; the D gene is possibly TRBD1 (5 bases). V lost 0 bases to trimming and J lost 4 bases, with 15 bases between them. Germline lookup yields CDR1 GTSNPN and CDR2 SVGIG (reference sequence). This CDR3 comprises 15 residues. In DNA form, the CDR3 reads TGTGCCTGGAGTGTTGGGTTAGCCAGGGCAGAGACCCAGTACTTC. Encoded protein: CAWSVGLARAETQYF.

This chain connects TRBV4-1 to TRBJ2-4; no clear D gene. The CDR3 contains 15 residues. Deletions cut 8 bases from V and 0 bases from J, with 14 bases between. In germline, CDR1 is MGHRA, CDR2 YSYEKL. The CDR3 here is CASAPVGLAKNIQYF. The CDR3 DNA reads TGCGCCAGCGCCCCGGTGGGTCTAGCCAAAAACATTCAGTACTTC.

This clone was counted once. V is TRBV6-1 and J is TRBJ1-1, with D unclear. The V end was cut by 2 bases, the J end by 4 bases, with 14 bases between. CDR1 and CDR2 (germline): MNHNS, SASEGT. The CDR3 is 15 residues long. The CDR3 sequence: CASSEWTQWGTEAFF. CDR3 nucleotides: TGTGCCAGCAGTGAATGGACCCAGTGGGGCACTGAAGCTTTCTTT.

The V and J genes are TRBV19 and TRBJ2-3, with 10 bases fitting TRBD1. The CDR3 spans 14 residues. Germline CDR1 reads LNHDA; CDR2 reads SQIVND (reference sequence). The V gene end was trimmed by 5 bases and the J gene end by 5 bases; junction bases not matched to a gene: 4. The CDR3 reads CASSDDRGQDTQYF. CDR3 in DNA: TGTGCCAGTAGTGACGACAGGGGGCAAGATACGCAGTATTTT.

This sequence joins TRBV19 and TRBJ1-2, with 8 bases aligning to TRBD1. Germline V lookup: CDR1 LNHDA, CDR2 SQIVND (reference sequence). The ends lost 6 bases at V and 2 bases at J; junction bases unmatched: 11. This CDR3 is 16 amino acids long. CDR3 protein: CASSLTGTGANYGYTF. Written as DNA, the CDR3 is TGTGCCAGTAGCCTGACCGGGACAGGAGCCAACTATGGCTACACCTTC.

The CDR3: CASSPNGQDNYGYTF. CDR3 nucleotides: TGTGCCAGCAGCCCAAACGGACAGGATAACTATGGCTACACCTTC. The chain uses TRBV7-2 and TRBJ1-2, with 7 bases matching TRBD1. Germline V CDR1 and CDR2: SGHTA, FQGNSA. The CDR3 loop spans 15 amino acids. With V trimmed by 5 bases and J by 1 base, 7 bases remained unmatched.

The J gene is TRBJ2-1, the V gene TRBV7-9; 9 nucleotides agree with TRBD2. The CDR3 consists of 14 residues. J gave up 10 bases and V 2 bases, and 6 bases lay outside the gene matches. The germline CDR1 and CDR2 sequences are SEHNR and FQNEAQ (reference sequence). The CDR3 region has the DNA TGTGCCAGCAGCTTACCCTTTAGCGGGAGCGAGCAGTTCTTC. It yields the protein CASSLPFSGSEQFF.